Sequencing of this T cell receptor (beta chain) was carried out in a study of blood T cells in healthy people across ages. Primers used in a second PCR of roughly 6 to 12 cycles were a sample-barcoded 5' primer and a J-beta primer mix. TCRdb redid the calling of the 5' RACE reads with MiXCR, one entry per CDR3 protein. Among 1.5 million to 2 million distinct CDR3 sequences listed, about 49% were seen once. The CDR3 is 13 amino acids. V was trimmed by 5 bases and J by 7 bases, leaving 12 bases between them. Germline lookup yields CDR1 MNHEY and CDR2 SVGAGI. This clonotype was observed a few times. Its matching antigen is unknown. Findings and caveats of the study: A roughly linear age-dependent decrease characterized TCR beta diversity per million T cells. Percentage of naive T cells showed a strong correlation with TCR beta diversity.

The clonotype originates from a woman between 40 and 55 years old in good health. The specimen was blood. The J gene is TRBJ2-1, the V gene TRBV6-5, with TRBD2 as a possible D gene (6 bases). The CDR3 DNA is TGTGCCAGCAGTGGACCCGGAGGGAATGAGCAGTTCTTC. This codes for CASSGPGGNEQFF.